The source of this TCR beta chain is a study of identical twins. TCRdb redid the calling of the 5' RACE reads with MiXCR, one entry per CDR3 protein. This table has roughly 150,000 distinct CDR3 sequences, around 3.4% appearing once. Germline-derived CDR1 and CDR2 are MNHNS and SASEGT. V dropped 8 bases and J dropped 7 bases, with 19 bases sitting between them. The CDR3 spans 14 residues. Sequenced material: memory T cells sorted from blood. This clonotype originated in a man between 18 and 35 years old in good health. The chain carries TRBV6-1 and TRBJ2-3; D is perhaps TRBD1 or TRBD2 (5 bases each). DNA of the CDR3: TGTGCCAGCCGGGACCGAAGCCTGTCCAATACGCAGTATTTT. It is translated as CASRDRSLSNTQYF.